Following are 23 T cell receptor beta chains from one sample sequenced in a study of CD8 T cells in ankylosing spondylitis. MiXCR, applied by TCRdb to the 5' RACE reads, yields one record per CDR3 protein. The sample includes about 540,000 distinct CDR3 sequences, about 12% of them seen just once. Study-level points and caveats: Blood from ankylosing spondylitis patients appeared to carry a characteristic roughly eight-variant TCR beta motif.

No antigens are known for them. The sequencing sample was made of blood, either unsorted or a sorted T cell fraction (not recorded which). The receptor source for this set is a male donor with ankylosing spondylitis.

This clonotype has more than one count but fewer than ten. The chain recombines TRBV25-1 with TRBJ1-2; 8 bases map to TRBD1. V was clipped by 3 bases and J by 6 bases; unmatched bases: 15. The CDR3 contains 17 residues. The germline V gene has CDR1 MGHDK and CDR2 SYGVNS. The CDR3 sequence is CASSDSGTRGRFHGYTF. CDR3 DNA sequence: TGTGCCAGCAGTGATTCAGGAACCAGGGGGCGCTTCCATGGCTACACCTTC.

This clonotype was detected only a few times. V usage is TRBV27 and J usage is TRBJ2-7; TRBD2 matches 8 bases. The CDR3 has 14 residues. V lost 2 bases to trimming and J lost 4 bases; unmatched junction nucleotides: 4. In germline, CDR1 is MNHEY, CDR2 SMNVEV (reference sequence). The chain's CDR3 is CASSLLREGYEQYF. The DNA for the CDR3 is TGTGCCAGCAGTTTACTTCGGGAGGGTTACGAGCAGTACTTC.

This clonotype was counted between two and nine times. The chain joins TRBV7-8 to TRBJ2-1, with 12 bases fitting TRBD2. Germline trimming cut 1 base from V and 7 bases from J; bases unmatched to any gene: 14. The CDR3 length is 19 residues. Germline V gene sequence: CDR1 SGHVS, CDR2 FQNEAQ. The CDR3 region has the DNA TGTGCCAGCAGCTTAGAGACTAGCGGGAGACTAATTCCCCCAAATGAGCAGTTCTTC. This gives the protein CASSLETSGRLIPPNEQFF.

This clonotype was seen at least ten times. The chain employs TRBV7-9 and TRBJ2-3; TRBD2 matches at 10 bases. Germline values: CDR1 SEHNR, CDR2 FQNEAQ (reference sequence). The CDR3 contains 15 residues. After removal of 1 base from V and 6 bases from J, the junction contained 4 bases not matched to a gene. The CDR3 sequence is CASSLGASGSDTQYF. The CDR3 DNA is TGTGCCAGCAGCTTAGGGGCTAGCGGGAGCGATACGCAGTATTTT.

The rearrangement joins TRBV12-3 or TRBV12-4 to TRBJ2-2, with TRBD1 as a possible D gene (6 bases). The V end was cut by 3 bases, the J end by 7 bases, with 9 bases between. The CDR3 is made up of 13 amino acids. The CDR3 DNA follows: TGTGCCAGCAGTTTTTCAGGGGTCGGGGAGCTGTTTTTT. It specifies CASSFSGVGELFF.

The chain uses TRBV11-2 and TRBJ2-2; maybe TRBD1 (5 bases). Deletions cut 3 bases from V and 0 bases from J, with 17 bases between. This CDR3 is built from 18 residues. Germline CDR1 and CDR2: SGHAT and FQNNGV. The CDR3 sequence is CASSFVFQGSANTGELFF. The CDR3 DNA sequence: TGTGCCAGCAGCTTTGTATTTCAGGGCTCAGCGAACACCGGGGAGCTGTTTTTT.

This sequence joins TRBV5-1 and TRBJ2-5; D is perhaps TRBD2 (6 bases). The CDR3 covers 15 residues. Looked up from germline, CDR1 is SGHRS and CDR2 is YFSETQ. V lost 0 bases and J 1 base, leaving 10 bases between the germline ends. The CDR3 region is CASSLGDFGQETQYF. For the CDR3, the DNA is TGCGCCAGCAGCTTGGGGGACTTTGGCCAAGAGACCCAGTACTTC.

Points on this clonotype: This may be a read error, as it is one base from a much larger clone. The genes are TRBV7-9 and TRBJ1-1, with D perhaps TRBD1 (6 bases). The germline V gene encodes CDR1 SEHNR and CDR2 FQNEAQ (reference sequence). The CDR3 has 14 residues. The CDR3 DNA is TGTACCAGCAGCTTACAGGGATGGGGGATGATGGCTTTCTTT. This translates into CTSSLQGWGMMAFF.

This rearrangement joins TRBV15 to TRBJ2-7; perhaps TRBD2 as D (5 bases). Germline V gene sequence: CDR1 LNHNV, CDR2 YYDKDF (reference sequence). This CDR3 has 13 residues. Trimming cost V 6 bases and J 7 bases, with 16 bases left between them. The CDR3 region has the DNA TGTGCCACCAGTTCTTGGCGGGTCTGGGAGCAGTACTTC. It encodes CATSSWRVWEQYF.

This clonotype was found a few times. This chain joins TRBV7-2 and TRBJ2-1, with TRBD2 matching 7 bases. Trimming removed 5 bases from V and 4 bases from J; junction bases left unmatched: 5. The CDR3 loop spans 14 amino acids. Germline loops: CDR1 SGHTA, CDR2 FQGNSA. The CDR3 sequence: CASSLGTNYNEQFF. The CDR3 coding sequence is TGTGCCAGCAGCCTTGGGACTAATTACAATGAGCAGTTCTTC.

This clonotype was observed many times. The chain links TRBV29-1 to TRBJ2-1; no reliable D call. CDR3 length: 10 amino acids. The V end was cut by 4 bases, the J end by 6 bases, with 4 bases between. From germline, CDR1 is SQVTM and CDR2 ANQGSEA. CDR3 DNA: TGCAGCGTTGGAGGCAATGAGCAGTTCTTC. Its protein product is CSVGGNEQFF.

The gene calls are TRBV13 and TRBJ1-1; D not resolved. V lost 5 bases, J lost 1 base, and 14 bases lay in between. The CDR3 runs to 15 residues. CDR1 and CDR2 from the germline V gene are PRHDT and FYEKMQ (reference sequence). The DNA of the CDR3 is TGTGCCAGCAGCCCTGACGGCTTTACGAACACTGAAGCTTTCTTT. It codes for CASSPDGFTNTEAFF.

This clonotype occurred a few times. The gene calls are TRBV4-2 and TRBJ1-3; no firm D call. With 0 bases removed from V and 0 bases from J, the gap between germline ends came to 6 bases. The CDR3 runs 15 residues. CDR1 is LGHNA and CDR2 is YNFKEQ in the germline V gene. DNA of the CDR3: TGTGCCAGCAGCCAAGATAGGAGCTCTGGAAACACCATATATTTT. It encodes CASSQDRSSGNTIYF.

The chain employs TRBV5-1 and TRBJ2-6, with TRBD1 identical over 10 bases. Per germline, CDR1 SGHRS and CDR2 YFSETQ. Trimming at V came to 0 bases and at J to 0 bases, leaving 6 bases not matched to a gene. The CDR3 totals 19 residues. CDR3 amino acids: CASSLAGTGVFSGANVLTF. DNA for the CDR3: TGCGCCAGCAGCTTGGCCGGGACAGGGGTCTTCTCTGGGGCCAACGTCCTGACTTTC.

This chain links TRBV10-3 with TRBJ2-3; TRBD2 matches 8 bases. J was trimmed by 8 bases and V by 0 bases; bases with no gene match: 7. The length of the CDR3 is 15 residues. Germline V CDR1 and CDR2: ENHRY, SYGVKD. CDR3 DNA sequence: TGTGCCATCAGTGAGTCGCGGGAGGCCGGGGGTACGCAGTATTTT. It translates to CAISESREAGGTQYF.

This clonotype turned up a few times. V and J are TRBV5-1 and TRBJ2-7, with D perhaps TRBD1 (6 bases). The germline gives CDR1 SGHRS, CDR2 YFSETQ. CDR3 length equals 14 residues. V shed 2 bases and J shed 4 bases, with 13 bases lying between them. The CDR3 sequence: CASSLTDRSYEQYV. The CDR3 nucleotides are TGCGCCAGCAGCTTAACCGACAGGAGTTACGAGCAGTACGTC.

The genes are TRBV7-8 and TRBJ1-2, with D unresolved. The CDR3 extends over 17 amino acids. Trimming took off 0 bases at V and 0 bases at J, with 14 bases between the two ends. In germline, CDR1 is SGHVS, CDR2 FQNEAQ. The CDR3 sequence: CASSLAPRTHTNYGYTF. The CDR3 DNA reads TGTGCCAGCAGCTTAGCACCTAGGACTCATACTAACTATGGCTACACCTTC.

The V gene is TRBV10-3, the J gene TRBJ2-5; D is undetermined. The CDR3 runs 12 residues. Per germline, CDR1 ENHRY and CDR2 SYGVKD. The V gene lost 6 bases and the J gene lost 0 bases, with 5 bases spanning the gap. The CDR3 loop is CAIRADQETQYF. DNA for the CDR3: TGTGCCATCAGGGCCGACCAAGAGACCCAGTACTTC.

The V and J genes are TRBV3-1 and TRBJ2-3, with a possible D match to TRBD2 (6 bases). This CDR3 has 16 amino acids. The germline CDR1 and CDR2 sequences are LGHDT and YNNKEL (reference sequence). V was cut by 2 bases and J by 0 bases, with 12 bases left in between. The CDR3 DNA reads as TGTGCCAGCAGCCAATGGGACTCCGCTAGCACAGATACGCAGTATTTT. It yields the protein CASSQWDSASTDTQYF.

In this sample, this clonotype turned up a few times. The CDR3 bases are TGTGCCAGCAGCACCCCGACTAGCGGGATCCACGAGCAGTACTTC. This encodes CASSTPTSGIHEQYF. V usage is TRBV21-1 and J usage is TRBJ2-7; TRBD2 reflects the table's D call only, with no check against the DNA. TRBV21-1 is an annotated pseudogene. The CDR3 runs to 15 residues.

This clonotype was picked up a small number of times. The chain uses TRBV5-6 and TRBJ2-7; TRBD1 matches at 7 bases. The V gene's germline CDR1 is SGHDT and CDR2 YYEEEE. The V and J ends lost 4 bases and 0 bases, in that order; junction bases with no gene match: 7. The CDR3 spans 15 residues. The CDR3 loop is CASSPDRALSYEQYV. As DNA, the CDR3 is TGTGCCAGCAGCCCCGACAGGGCCCTCTCCTACGAGCAGTACGTC.

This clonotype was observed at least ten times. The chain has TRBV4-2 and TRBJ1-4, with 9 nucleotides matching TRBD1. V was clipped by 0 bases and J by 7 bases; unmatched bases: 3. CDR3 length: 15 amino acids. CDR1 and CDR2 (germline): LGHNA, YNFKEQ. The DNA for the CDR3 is TGTGCCAGCAGCCAAGATCGGGGACAGGGTGAAAAACTGTTTTTT. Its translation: CASSQDRGQGEKLFF.

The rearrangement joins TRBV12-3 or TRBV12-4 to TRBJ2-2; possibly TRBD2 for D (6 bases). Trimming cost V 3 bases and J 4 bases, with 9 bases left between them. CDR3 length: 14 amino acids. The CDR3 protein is CASSLEGITGELFF. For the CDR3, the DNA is TGTGCCAGCAGTTTGGAGGGGATCACCGGGGAGCTGTTTTTT.